A selection of T cell receptor beta chains follows, all from one sample in a study of blood T cells in healthy people across ages. TCRdb called the 5' RACE reads again in MiXCR, with one record for every CDR3 protein. The repertoire holds some 750,000 distinct CDR3 sequences, with about 24% as singletons. The sample comprised blood. The source of these receptors is a man between 65 and 85 years old in good health. Both conserved end residues are part of each CDR3. Each record gives: J gene, V gene, CDR3 protein.

>TRBJ2-7|TRBV6-2/TRBV6-3
CASRLAAISYEQYF
>TRBJ1-2|TRBV20-1
CSADGTDF
>TRBJ2-1|TRBV20-1
CSARVRLYNEQFF
>TRBJ1-5|TRBV20-1
CSARKWDSNQPQHF
>TRBJ2-3|TRBV20-1
CSARRQSDTQYF
>TRBJ1-4|TRBV30
CASSTWGGEKLFF
>TRBJ2-7|TRBV20-1
CSAREGGDEQYF
>TRBJ2-7|TRBV29-1
CSVEDPGVSSYEQYF
>TRBJ1-4|TRBV6-5
CASSPTPSNEKLFF
>TRBJ2-7|TRBV28
CASSLPSYEQYF
>TRBJ1-1|TRBV11-2
CASSPEPNTEAFF
>TRBJ2-5|TRBV5-1
CASSLGQIDQETQYF
>TRBJ2-2|TRBV10-3
CAISPNDGELFF
>TRBJ2-7|TRBV5-1
CASSRGGGISYEQYF
>TRBJ2-7|TRBV7-6
CASSPLAGGKYEQYF
>TRBJ1-1|TRBV20-1
CSARGGQNEAFF
>-|TRBV28
CASSFPTGDEQFF
>TRBJ2-1|TRBV28
CASSSTSGGRYEQFF
>TRBJ1-1|TRBV25-1
CAGSERGGRVPEAFF
>TRBJ2-3|TRBV29-1
CSVVEAGRPDTQYF
>TRBJ1-2|TRBV2
CASSEALSGDGYTF
>TRBJ2-4|TRBV14
CASSQVGTGKNIQYF
>TRBJ1-5|TRBV12-3/TRBV12-4
CASSTGGRPQHF
>TRBJ2-5|TRBV20-1
CSATGLAGVRGGQYF
>TRBJ1-2|TRBV12-3/TRBV12-4
CASRTGGGHGYTF
>TRBJ2-3|TRBV5-1
CASSFGTGVRDTQYF
>TRBJ2-1|TRBV27
CASNSIRDNEQFF
>TRBJ2-5|TRBV24-1
CATSDFGTEETQYF